The present TCR beta chain was sequenced within a study of Graves' ophthalmopathy and Graves' hyperthyroidism (dated by TCRdb to the late 2010s). A note on the overall study: Peripheral blood was collected before any treatment was given, at the time of initial diagnosis. The study used TCR beta repertoire signatures to distinguish Graves' ophthalmopathy from Graves' hyperthyroidism and to predict progression to ophthalmopathy. In total, over 130 blood samples were TCR-sequenced: 40 to 45 ophthalmopathy, around 75 hyperthyroidism and roughly 17 hyperthyroidism-to-ophthalmopathy patients. To explore V-J signatures that separate ophthalmopathy from hyperthyroidism, a discovery set of around 97 patients was enrolled, consisting of about 43 with ophthalmopathy and roughly 59 with stable hyperthyroidism. An independent validation cohort comprised 18 hyperthyroidism patients and over 15 patients who later progressed from hyperthyroidism to ophthalmopathy. In over 5 hyperthyroidism patients, the T-cell repertoire of thyroid tissue was compared with the T-cell repertoire of blood. Once sampling was done, hyperthyroidism patients were given methimazole at a starting dose of 30 mg daily, while ophthalmopathy patients were given high-dose intravenous methylprednisolone.

Ophthalmopathy patients had moderately to severely active disease, Clinical Activity Score of at least 3, NOSPECS grade of at least 4, and disease duration under 3 months. Patients with other autoimmune diseases, uncontrolled infections, pregnancy or lactation were excluded. Diagnosis was based on clinical symptoms, serum thyroxine, TRAb, thyroid ultrasound and orbital computed tomography. Ficoll-Paque density gradient centrifugation was used to isolate PBMCs from approximately 11 ml of fresh peripheral blood. Trizol reagent was used to extract the total RNA, and its quality was then checked on an Agilent 2100 Bioanalyzer. Overall study results and their limits: In cross-validation, the 13-signature model distinguished ophthalmopathy from stable hyperthyroidism with approximately 90% sensitivity and nearly 82% specificity, and in the test set the corresponding values were roughly 80% and 76%. In validation, the model predicted ophthalmopathy progression with 70.59% sensitivity and approximately 72% specificity; some 13 predicted patients were CT-confirmed with GO in a median of about 6.2 months. Sample size was not predetermined statistically, and investigators were not blinded to group allocation. Most expanded thyroid clonotypes with frequency above 0.001 were also detected in blood, suggesting blood repertoires may reflect the thyroid immune response.

In this sample, this clonotype turned up many times. Its target antigen remains unknown. No qualities accompany the bases; no much larger clone lies one base away. From a lookup of the germline V gene (reference sequence), CDR1 and CDR2 are DFQATT and SNEGSKA. The CDR3 runs 13 amino acids, cysteine and phenylalanine included. The CDR3 DNA has 39 bases and is translated from base 1. Trimming costs V 1 base and J 1 base, and their ends lie 8 bases apart. For repertoire sequencing, the TCR beta CDR3 regions were amplified from RNA transcripts. The first round of RT-PCR was done with HTBI primers and the Qiagen OneStep RT-PCR kit, and was followed by a second round of multiplex PCR, then size selection and purification. The libraries underwent paired-end sequencing with 100 bp reads on an Illumina HiSeq2000. Concerning the study's data processing: SOAPnuke was used for read processing, and reads with adapters, uncalled bases, a mean Phred below 15, or no exact constant-primer or identifier match were discarded. COPE v1.2.5 was used to merge the high-quality paired reads. Each unique nucleotide sequence was treated as a clonotype, and MiTCR v1.1 was used to align the clonotypes to the IMGT TRB V, D and J references. Analysis was restricted to V-J combinations with a frequency above 0.0001, which covered approximately 99% of repertoires. For each V-J combination, a TCR clonal expansion and chaos score was defined as the ratio of F50 clonal expansion to chaos observed in the TCRdist matrix. Welch's t-statistics and random forest were used to reduce the features to 10 to 15 V-J combinations, which were then used as input to a naive Bayes classifier. Thyroid-blood repertoire similarity was quantified with the Morisita-Horn index. Clones were called with MiXCR by TCRdb after fastp trimmed the public reads at Q25, and only in-frame beta chains were retained. Every CDR3 protein is listed once, alongside the most common genes and DNA of its rows. The V and J calls, along with clone size, are taken from TCRdb and not from the paper's own processing. This sample has a few hundred thousand distinct CDR3 sequences in its table, and under 20% of those were observed once. Over 9% of the sample is held by the ten biggest clonotypes.

The sequence was collected from an adult man with Graves' ophthalmopathy. Sequencing was carried out using peripheral blood. The rearrangement joined TRBV20-1 to TRBJ2-7, with the D gene not clear enough to name. CDR3 protein: CSARVTTSYEQYF. In nucleotides, the sequence is TGCAGTGCTAGAGTCACTACATCCTACGAGCAGTACTTC.